The next 23 T cell receptor beta chains were all read from a single sample in a study of human T cells and chemical hapten exposure. Time point reported: patch test 1, 2 weeks after DPC sensitization. Treatment noted: therapeutic diphenylcyclopropenone sensitization with weekly scalp DPC. TCRdb processed the RACE reads anew with MiXCR; each CDR3 protein has one entry. Of 180,000 or so distinct CDR3 sequences in the sample, approximately 20% were seen once. The material sequenced was whole blood, taken in connection with sensitization to the hapten diphenylcyclopropenone (DPC). These receptors all come from a woman aged 45-65 years with alopecia areata. Some clones in this sample may be carry-over from other donors' samples.

The J gene is TRBJ2-7, the V gene TRBV7-6; TRBD2 matches 7 bases. The germline CDR1 and CDR2 sequences are SGHVS and FNYEAQ. The CDR3 runs 15 residues. Trimming at V came to 1 base and at J to 0 bases, leaving 3 bases not matched to a gene. In nucleotides, the CDR3 is TGTGCCAGCAGCTTAGGGGCGGGGGACTCCTACGAGCAGTACTTC. This codes for CASSLGAGDSYEQYF.

This clonotype was seen only a few times. V usage is TRBV15 and J usage is TRBJ1-1; 10 nucleotides line up with TRBD1. V lost 3 bases, J lost 1 base, and 2 bases stayed unmatched. CDR3 length: 15 residues. CDR1 and CDR2 (germline): LNHNV, YYDKDF (reference sequence). The CDR3 is CATSRGTGANTEAFF. Written as DNA, the CDR3 is TGTGCCACCAGCAGGGGGACAGGGGCGAACACTGAAGCTTTCTTT.

This clonotype appeared once. V usage is TRBV20-1 and J usage is TRBJ2-7; TRBD1 aligns across 8 bases. The CDR3 has 15 amino acids. Germline V gene lookup returns CDR1 DFQATT and CDR2 SNEGSKA (reference sequence). The V gene end was trimmed by 4 bases and the J gene end by 3 bases; junction bases not matched to a gene: 11. The CDR3 DNA is TGCAGTGCTACCCCGGGGCAGGGGGCCGACTACGAGCAGTACTTC. It translates to CSATPGQGADYEQYF.

The chain carries TRBV12-3 or TRBV12-4 and TRBJ1-5, with unresolved D. This CDR3 contains 13 residues. V was clipped by 6 bases and J by 0 bases, with 6 bases between them. CDR3 in amino acids: CASRYNSNQPQHF. CDR3 DNA sequence: TGTGCCAGCAGATATAATAGCAATCAGCCCCAGCATTTT.

The rearrangement links TRBV29-1 to TRBJ2-1; the match to TRBD1 covers 9 bases. This CDR3 is 12 amino acids long. Germline V gene data show CDR1 as SQVTM and CDR2 as ANQGSEA. Germline trimming cut 3 bases from V and 7 bases from J; bases unmatched to any gene: 1. Here the CDR3 reads CSVDGQGNEQFF. CDR3 coding DNA: TGCAGCGTTGACGGACAGGGGAATGAGCAGTTCTTC.

This clonotype occurred a few times. The chain employs TRBV18 and TRBJ1-4, with unresolved D. Germline loops: CDR1 KGHSH, CDR2 LQKENI. Trimming removed 3 bases at V and 6 bases at J, with 2 bases between. The length of the CDR3 is 11 residues. The CDR3 DNA reads as TGTGCCAGCTCACCTGATGAAAAACTGTTTTTT. Translating it yields CASSPDEKLFF.

The chain couples TRBV27 to TRBJ2-7; 9 bases map to TRBD1. Trimming cost V 6 bases and J 1 base; bases outside gene matches: 10. Per the germline V gene, CDR1 is MNHEY and CDR2 is SMNVEV (reference sequence). The CDR3 sequence is 16 residues long. This CDR3 reads CASSPDRGTISYEQYF. CDR3 coding DNA: TGTGCCAGCAGCCCGGACAGGGGAACGATATCCTACGAGCAGTACTTC.

The genes are TRBV27 and TRBJ2-2; possibly TRBD2 for D (6 bases). CDR3 length equals 15 residues. V was pared by 1 base and J by 5 bases, with 11 bases between. Germline-derived CDR1 and CDR2 are MNHEY and SMNVEV (reference sequence). In nucleotides, the CDR3 is TGTGCCAGCAGTTTATGGGGCGGGGTAACCGGGGAGCTGTTTTTT. This codes for CASSLWGGVTGELFF.

The chain links TRBV4-1 to TRBJ2-3; tentatively, D is TRBD2 (6 bases). From germline, CDR1 is MGHRA and CDR2 YSYEKL. The CDR3 is 17 amino acids. V lost 3 bases to trimming and J lost 0 bases, with 16 bases between them. CDR3 nucleotide sequence: TGCGCCAGCAGCCAGACACTGACCGGGACTAGCACAGATACGCAGTATTTT. Its translation: CASSQTLTGTSTDTQYF.

The chain joins TRBV30 to TRBJ1-2; the D gene is possibly TRBD1 (6 bases). Germline CDR1 is GTSNPN and CDR2 is SVGIG (reference sequence). Trimming pared 0 bases from V and 2 bases from J, leaving 7 bases between. The CDR3 is made up of 13 amino acids. In nucleotides, the CDR3 is TGTGCCTGGAGTGTCGGGACAAACTATGGCTACACCTTC. Protein sequence: CAWSVGTNYGYTF.

The chain couples TRBV12-3 or TRBV12-4 to TRBJ1-1; D gene unclear. V lost 3 bases to trimming and J lost 0 bases, with 8 bases between them. CDR3 length: 14 amino acids. The chain's CDR3 is CASSFQVMNTEAFF. The CDR3 DNA reads TGTGCCAGCAGTTTTCAGGTTATGAACACTGAAGCTTTCTTT.

This clonotype was observed at least ten times. The rearrangement uses TRBV7-9 and TRBJ1-1; no clear D gene. Germline lookup yields CDR1 SEHNR and CDR2 FQNEAQ (reference sequence). This CDR3 contains 14 residues. V shed 5 bases and J shed 0 bases, with 10 bases lying between them. CDR3 bases: TGTGCCAGCAGCCCCGGACGGCTGAACACTGAAGCTTTCTTT. This translates into CASSPGRLNTEAFF.

In its sample, this clonotype was seen a few times. This rearrangement joins TRBV3-1 to TRBJ2-1; D unresolved. The length of the CDR3 is 16 residues. V was pared by 4 bases and J by 0 bases, with 13 bases between. Germline loops: CDR1 LGHDT, CDR2 YNNKEL (reference sequence). Here the CDR3 reads CASSLTPFSSYNEQFF. The CDR3 DNA sequence: TGTGCCAGCAGCCTCACACCTTTTAGCTCCTACAATGAGCAGTTCTTC.

This clonotype was recorded many times. The chain couples TRBV7-9 to TRBJ1-2, with D perhaps matching TRBD1 (5 bases). Germline assignment: CDR1 SEHNR and CDR2 FQNEAQ (reference sequence). Trimming removed 4 bases from V and 8 bases from J, with 11 bases in between. The length of the CDR3 is 12 residues. CDR3 region: CASSSQGGGYTF. The CDR3 region has the DNA TGTGCCAGCAGCTCCCAGGGCGGGGGCTACACCTTC.

In this sample, this clonotype turned up many times. The chain uses TRBV7-2 and TRBJ1-1; possible D gene TRBD1, 5 bases. V lost 3 bases to trimming and J lost 6 bases, with 11 bases between them. The CDR3 spans 13 residues. CDR1 is SGHTA and CDR2 is FQGNSA in the germline V gene. The CDR3 spells CASSFRRGAEAFF. DNA of the CDR3: TGTGCCAGCAGCTTCCGCCGGGGCGCTGAAGCTTTCTTT.

Turning to this clonotype: One end of the junction fails to match germline, which may point to a read error. J is TRBJ2-7 and V is TRBV5-5; tentative D call: TRBD1 (5 bases). There are 15 residues in the CDR3. Germline assignment: CDR1 SGHKS and CDR2 YYEKEE (reference sequence). The CDR3 DNA reads TGTGTCAGCAGCTTGGGTGTGGACACCCTCTACGAGCAGTACTTC. Translated, it gives CVSSLGVDTLYEQYF.

This clonotype was detected a few times. J is TRBJ2-7 and V is TRBV6-6; no clear D gene. Germline CDR1 is MNHNY and CDR2 is SVGAGI (reference sequence). V was cut by 0 bases and J by 2 bases, with 8 bases left in between. This CDR3 region has 14 residues. Here the CDR3 reads CASSYSQPTYEQYF. CDR3 in DNA: TGTGCCAGCAGTTACTCTCAGCCTACCTACGAGCAGTACTTC.

This clonotype was seen only a few times. The chain has TRBV2 and TRBJ2-6, with a weak D call TRBD2 (5 bases). The length of the CDR3 is 15 residues. The germline V gene has CDR1 SNHLY and CDR2 FYNNEI. The V end was cut by 7 bases, the J end by 2 bases, with 12 bases between. CDR3 protein: CASTEFGAGANVLTF. The CDR3 DNA reads TGTGCCAGCACCGAATTCGGGGCTGGGGCCAACGTCCTGACTTTC.

This clonotype was observed a few times. The rearrangement joins TRBV2 to TRBJ2-5; D ambiguous. V dropped 6 bases and J dropped 12 bases, with 14 bases sitting between them. This CDR3 region has 11 residues. Germline CDR1 reads SNHLY; CDR2 reads FYNNEI. The CDR3 is CASSDEAPKYF. CDR3 nucleotide sequence: TGTGCCAGCAGCGACGAGGCACCCAAGTACTTC.

This clonotype turned up a few times. This chain joins TRBV29-1 and TRBJ2-1; 8 nucleotides line up with TRBD2. Unmatched junction bases numbered 3, after V lost 3 bases and J lost 2 bases. This CDR3 comprises 14 residues. Germline V CDR1 and CDR2: SQVTM, ANQGSEA. The CDR3 spells CSVDTSGAYNEQFF. CDR3 DNA: TGCAGCGTTGATACTAGCGGTGCCTACAATGAGCAGTTCTTC.

Only one count was recorded for this clonotype. The gene calls are TRBV4-2 and TRBJ1-1; D is ambiguous. Trimming removed 0 bases at V and 0 bases at J, with 8 bases between. The CDR3 is made up of 15 amino acids. From germline, CDR1 is LGHNA and CDR2 YNFKEQ. CDR3 bases: TGTGCCAGCAGCCAAGACCACGGAATGAACACTGAAGCTTTCTTT. This translates into CASSQDHGMNTEAFF.

This sequence joins TRBV29-1 and TRBJ2-1; unclear D gene. CDR3 length equals 15 residues. Germline V CDR1 and CDR2: SQVTM, ANQGSEA. With 3 bases removed from V and 4 bases from J, the gap between germline ends came to 16 bases. The CDR3 protein is CSVDLQPKNYNEQFF. In DNA form, the CDR3 reads TGCAGCGTTGATCTACAACCGAAGAATTACAATGAGCAGTTCTTC.

The chain employs TRBV11-2 and TRBJ2-1, with D possibly being TRBD1 (6 bases). V was cut by 0 bases and J by 2 bases, with 11 bases left in between. The CDR3 extends over 16 amino acids. The germline V gene encodes CDR1 SGHAT and CDR2 FQNNGV. The CDR3: CASSLDLWTAYNEQFF. CDR3 sequence (DNA): TGTGCCAGCAGCTTAGATCTCTGGACAGCCTACAATGAGCAGTTCTTC. The whole variable domain, remainder taken from reference TRBV11-2 and TRBJ2-1, is EAGVAQSPRYKIIEKRQSVAFWCNPISGHATLYWYQQILGQGPKLLIQFQNNGVVDDSQLPKDRFSAERLKGVDSTLKIQPAKLEDSAVYLCASSLDLWTAYNEQFFGPGTRLTVL.